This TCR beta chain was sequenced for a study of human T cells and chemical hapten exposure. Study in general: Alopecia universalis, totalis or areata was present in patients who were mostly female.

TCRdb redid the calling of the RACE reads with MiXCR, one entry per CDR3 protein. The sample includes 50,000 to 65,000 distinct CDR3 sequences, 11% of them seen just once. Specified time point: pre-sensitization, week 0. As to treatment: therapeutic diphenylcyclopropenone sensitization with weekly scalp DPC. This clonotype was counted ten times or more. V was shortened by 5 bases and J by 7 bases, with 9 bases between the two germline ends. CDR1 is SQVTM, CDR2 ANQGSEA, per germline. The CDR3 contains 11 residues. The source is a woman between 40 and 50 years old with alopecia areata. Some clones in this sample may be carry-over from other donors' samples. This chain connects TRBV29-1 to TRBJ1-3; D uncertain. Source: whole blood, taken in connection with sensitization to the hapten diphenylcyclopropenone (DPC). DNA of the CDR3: TGCAGCGTTTCTCTTGGGAACACCATATATTTT. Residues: CSVSLGNTIYF.